This TCR beta chain was documented in a study of T cell responses to AZD1222 COVID-19 vaccine. TCRdb keeps only in-frame clones here, not all; method: immunoSEQ multiplex PCR. The profile shows over 85,000 clones, about 87% of them singletons. This CDR3 is 23 amino acids long. Trimming left V 8 bases short and J 0 bases short, with 38 bases between. Looked up from germline, CDR1 is LNHDA and CDR2 is SQIVND (reference sequence). The V gene is TRBV19, the J gene TRBJ1-5; no firm D call. This receptor was identified in an adult in good health. The sequencing used peripheral blood, collected on day 0 of AZD1222 vaccination. CDR3 amino acids: CASSLRTHSPGSHATSSNQPQHF. The CDR3 bases are TGTGCCAGTTCCCTCCGGACCCACTCCCCAGGTTCCCACGCCACATCTAGCAATCAGCCCCAGCATTTT. The full variable domain, completed using reference TRBV19 and TRBJ1-5, is DGGITQSPKYLFRKEGQNVTLSCEQNLNHDAMYWYRQDPGQGLRLIYYSQIVNDFQKGDIAEGYSVSREKKESFPLTVTSAQKNPTAFYLCASSLRTHSPGSHATSSNQPQHFGDGTRLSIL.